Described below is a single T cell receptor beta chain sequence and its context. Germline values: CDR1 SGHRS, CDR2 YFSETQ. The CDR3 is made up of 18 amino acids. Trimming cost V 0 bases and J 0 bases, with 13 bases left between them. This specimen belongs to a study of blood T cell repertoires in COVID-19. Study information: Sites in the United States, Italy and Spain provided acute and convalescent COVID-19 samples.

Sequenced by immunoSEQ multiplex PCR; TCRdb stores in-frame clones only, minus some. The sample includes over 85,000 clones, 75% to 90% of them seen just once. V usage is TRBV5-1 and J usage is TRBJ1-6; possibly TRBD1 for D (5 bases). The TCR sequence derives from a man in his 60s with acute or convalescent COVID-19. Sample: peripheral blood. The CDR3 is CASSLGGTSSSYNSPLHF. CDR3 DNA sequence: TGCGCCAGCAGCTTGGGCGGGACTTCAAGCTCCTATAATTCACCCCTCCACTTT.